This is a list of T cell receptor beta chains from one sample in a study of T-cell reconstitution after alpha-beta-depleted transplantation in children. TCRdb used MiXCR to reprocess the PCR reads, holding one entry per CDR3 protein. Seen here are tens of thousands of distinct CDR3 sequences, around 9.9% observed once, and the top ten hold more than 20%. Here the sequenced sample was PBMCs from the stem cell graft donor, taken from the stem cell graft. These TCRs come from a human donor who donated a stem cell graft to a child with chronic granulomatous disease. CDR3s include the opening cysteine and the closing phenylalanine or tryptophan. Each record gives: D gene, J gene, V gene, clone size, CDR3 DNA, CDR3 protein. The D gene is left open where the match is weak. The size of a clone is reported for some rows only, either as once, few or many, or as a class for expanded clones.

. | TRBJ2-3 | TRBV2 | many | TGTGCCAGCAGAGGGGAGGACGGAGCAGATACGCAGTATTTT | CASRGEDGADTQYF
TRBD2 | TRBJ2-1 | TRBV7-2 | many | TGTGCCAGCAGCCCCCGGCTAGCGGGAGTTTTAAATGAGCAGTTCTTC | CASSPRLAGVLNEQFF
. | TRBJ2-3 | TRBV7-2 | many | TGTGCCAGCAGCTTAGGGACGGGGGATACGCAGTATTTT | CASSLGTGDTQYF
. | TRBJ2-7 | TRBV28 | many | TGTGCCAGCAGTCCCCCGAGGGGGAGCGCCTACGAGCAGTACTTC | CASSPPRGSAYEQYF
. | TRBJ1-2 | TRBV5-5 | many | TGTGCCAGCAGCCCCCCGGGACATCCCCGACACTATGGCTACACCTTC | CASSPPGHPRHYGYTF
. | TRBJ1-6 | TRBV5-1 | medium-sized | TGCGCCAGCAGCTTGGATGGCAGGGATTCACCCCTCCACTTT | CASSLDGRDSPLHF
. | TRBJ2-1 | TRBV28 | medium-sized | TGTGCCTCTCTCAGTCGGGTGAGCTCCTACAATGAGCAGTTCTTC | CASLSRVSSYNEQFF
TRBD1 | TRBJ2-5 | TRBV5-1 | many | TGCGCCAGCAAAGGGACAGAGGAGACCCAGTACTTC | CASKGTEETQYF
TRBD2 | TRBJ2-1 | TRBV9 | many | TGTGCCAGCAGTGGACCTCTTAGCGGGGGAAACAATGAGCAGTTCTTC | CASSGPLSGGNNEQFF
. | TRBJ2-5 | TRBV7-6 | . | TGTGCCAGCAGCTTAGCGTTTCGGGGAATCCAAGAGACCCAGTACTTC | CASSLAFRGIQETQYF
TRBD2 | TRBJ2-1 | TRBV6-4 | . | TGTGCCAGCAGGGAGGGACTAGCGGGAGACTACAATGAGCAGTTCTTC | CASREGLAGDYNEQFF
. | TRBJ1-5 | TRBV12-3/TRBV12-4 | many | TGTGCCAGCAACACCGGGGGCGGTCAGCCCCAGCATTTT | CASNTGGGQPQHF
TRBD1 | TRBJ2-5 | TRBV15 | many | TGTGCCACCAACCCCGGGACAGAAGAGACCCAGTACTTC | CATNPGTEETQYF
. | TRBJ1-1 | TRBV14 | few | TGTGCCAGCTCCCGACCCACCGGATCTAACACTGAAGCTTTCTTT | CASSRPTGSNTEAFF
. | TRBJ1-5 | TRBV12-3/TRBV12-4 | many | TGTGCCAGCAGTTTTCAGGGCAATCAGCCCCAGCATTTT | CASSFQGNQPQHF
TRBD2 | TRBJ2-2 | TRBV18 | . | TGTGCCAGCTCACCGGGACTAGCGGGAGACGGGGAGCTGTTTTTT | CASSPGLAGDGELFF
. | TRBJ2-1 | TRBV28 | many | TGTGCCAGCGGGGCCTACAATGAGCAGTTCTTC | CASGAYNEQFF
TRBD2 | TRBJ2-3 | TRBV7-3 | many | TGTGCCAGCAGCCTCTTGGGGCGGGGGAGCACAGATACGCAGTATTTT | CASSLLGRGSTDTQYF
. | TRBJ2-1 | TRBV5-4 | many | TGTGCCAGCAGCTTGGCCGAGGGGGGAGGATGGGGATCCTACAATGAGCAGTTCTTC | CASSLAEGGGWGSYNEQFF
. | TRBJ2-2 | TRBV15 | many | TGTGCCACCAGCATCGAACTTCCGGGGAACACCGGGGAGCTGTTTTTT | CATSIELPGNTGELFF
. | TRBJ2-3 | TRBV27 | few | TGTGCCAGCAAGCGCGGAATGCTAGATACGCAGTATTTT | CASKRGMLDTQYF
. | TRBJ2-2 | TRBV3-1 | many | TGTGCCAGCAGCCAGGCGGGACTCCAGACCGGGGAGCTGTTTTTT | CASSQAGLQTGELFF
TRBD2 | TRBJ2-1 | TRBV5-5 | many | TGTGCCAGCAGCTTGTCTCCAGCGGGGGGGCAGAATGAGCAGTTCTTC | CASSLSPAGGQNEQFF
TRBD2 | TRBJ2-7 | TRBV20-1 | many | TGCAGTGCCCCCAACACTAGCGGGGGGGCGAGGGAGCAGTACTTC | CSAPNTSGGAREQYF
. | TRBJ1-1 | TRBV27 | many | TGTGCCAGCAGCTTAGGAATGTCCTCTGAAGCTTTCTTT | CASSLGMSSEAFF
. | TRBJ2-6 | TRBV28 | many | TGTGCCAGCAGTTTGGAGGGGGCCGGGGCCAACGTCCTGACTTTC | CASSLEGAGANVLTF
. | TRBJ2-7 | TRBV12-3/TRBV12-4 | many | TGTGCCAGCAGTGTGAAAAGGGACTCCTACGAGCAGTACTTC | CASSVKRDSYEQYF
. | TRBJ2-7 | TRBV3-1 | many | TGTGCCAGCAGCCAAGATTCCGGACTGCCCTCCTACGAGCAGTACTTC | CASSQDSGLPSYEQYF
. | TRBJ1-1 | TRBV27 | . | TGTGCCAGCAGTTTAGTGGCCCCACCAGGGGCCACTGAAGCTTTCTTT | CASSLVAPPGATEAFF
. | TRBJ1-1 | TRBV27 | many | TGTGCCAGCAGTTTAGGGGGCGGGAACACTGAAGCTTTCTTT | CASSLGGGNTEAFF
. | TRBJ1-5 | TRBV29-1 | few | TGCAGCGTTGAAACAGGGTCGGGACAGCCCCAGCATTTT | CSVETGSGQPQHF
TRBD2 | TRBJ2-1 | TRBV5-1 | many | TGCGCCAGCAGCTTGACTAGCGGGAGGGGACACAATGAGCAGTTCTTC | CASSLTSGRGHNEQFF
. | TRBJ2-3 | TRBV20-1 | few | TGCAGTGCTAGAGTTTCGGGGGTTCCTGATACGCAGTATTTT | CSARVSGVPDTQYF
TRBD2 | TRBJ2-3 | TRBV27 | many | TGTGCCAGCAGTTCACGGACTAGCGGGAGCTCAGATACGCAGTATTTT | CASSSRTSGSSDTQYF
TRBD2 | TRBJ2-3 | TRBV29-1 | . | TGCAGCGTTGAAGAGCAGGCGGGAGCAGATACGCAGTATTTC | CSVEEQAGADTQYF
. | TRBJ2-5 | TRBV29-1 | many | TGCAGCGTTGAAGATTATCGGACGAAGGGGGGCTCAGGAGAGACCCAGTACTTC | CSVEDYRTKGGSGETQYF
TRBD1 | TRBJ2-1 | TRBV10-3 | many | TGTGCCATCAGTGAGGGACAGGGCAACGAGCAGTTCTTC | CAISEGQGNEQFF
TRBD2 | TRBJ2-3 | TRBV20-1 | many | TGCAGTGCTAGTGGACTAGCGGGGGGTCCTAGCACAGATACGCAGTATTTT | CSASGLAGGPSTDTQYF
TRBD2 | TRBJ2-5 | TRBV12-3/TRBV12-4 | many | TGTGCCAGCAGGCCTTCTACGGGGGGGGAGACCCAGTACTTC | CASRPSTGGETQYF
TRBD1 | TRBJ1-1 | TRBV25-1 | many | TGTGCCAGCAGTGAATTCGGACAGGGCCCTGAAGCTTTCTTT | CASSEFGQGPEAFF
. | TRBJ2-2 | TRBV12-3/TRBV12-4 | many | TGTGCCAGCACCCAGGGGAACACCGGGGAGCTGTTTTTT | CASTQGNTGELFF
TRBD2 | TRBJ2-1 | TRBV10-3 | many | TGTGCCATCGGAACTAGCGGGACCTCCTACAATGAGCAGTTCTTC | CAIGTSGTSYNEQFF
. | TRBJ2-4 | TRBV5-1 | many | TGCGCCAGCAGCTTGGCGGGGTTGGGTGCCAAAAACATTCAGTACTTC | CASSLAGLGAKNIQYF
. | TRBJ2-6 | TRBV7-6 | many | TGTGCCAGCAGCCCAAGATCCGGCTCTGGGGCCAACGTCCTGACTTTC | CASSPRSGSGANVLTF
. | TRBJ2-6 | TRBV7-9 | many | TGTGCCAGCAGCTTGGTCGACTCTGGGGCCAACGTCCTGACTTTC | CASSLVDSGANVLTF
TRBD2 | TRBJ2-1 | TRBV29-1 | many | TGCAGCGGCAAAAGCGGGCTAGCGGAGAGATACAATGAGCAGTTCTTC | CSGKSGLAERYNEQFF
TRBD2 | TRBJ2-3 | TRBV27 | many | TGTGCCAGCAGAGGCCTAGCGGGAGGGCCCCATACGCAGTATTTT | CASRGLAGGPHTQYF
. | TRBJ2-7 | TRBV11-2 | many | TGTGCCAGCAGCACGACCCCCTACGAGCAGTACTTC | CASSTTPYEQYF